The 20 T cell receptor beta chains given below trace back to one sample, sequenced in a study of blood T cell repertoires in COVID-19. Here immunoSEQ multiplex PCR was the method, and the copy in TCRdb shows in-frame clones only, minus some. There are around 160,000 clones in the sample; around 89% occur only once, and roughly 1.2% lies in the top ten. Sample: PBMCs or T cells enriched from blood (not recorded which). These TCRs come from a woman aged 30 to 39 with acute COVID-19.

CDR3 coding DNA: TGTGCCAGCAGCGGAGGGACTGGACAGGCGTACAATGAGCAGTTCTTC. Translating it yields CASSGGTGQAYNEQFF. This chain uses TRBV9 with TRBJ2-1; D possibly corresponds to TRBD1 (7 bases). Germline CDR1 SGDLS, CDR2 YYNGEE. Trimming left V 3 bases short and J 4 bases short, with 17 bases between. There are 16 residues in the CDR3.

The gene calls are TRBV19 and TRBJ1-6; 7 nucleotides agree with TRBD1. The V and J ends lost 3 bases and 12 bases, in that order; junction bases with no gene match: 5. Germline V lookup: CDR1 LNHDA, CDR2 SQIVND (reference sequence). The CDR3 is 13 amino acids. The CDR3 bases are TGTGCCAGTAGTATTAGGGGGCCAGGACCCCTCCACTTT. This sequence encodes CASSIRGPGPLHF.

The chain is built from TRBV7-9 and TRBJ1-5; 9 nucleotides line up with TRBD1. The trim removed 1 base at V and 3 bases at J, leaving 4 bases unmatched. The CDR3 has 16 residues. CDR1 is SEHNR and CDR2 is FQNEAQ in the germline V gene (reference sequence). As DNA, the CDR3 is TGTGCCAGCAGCTTAGGGACAGGGGCCACCAATCAGCCCCAGCATTTT. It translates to CASSLGTGATNQPQHF. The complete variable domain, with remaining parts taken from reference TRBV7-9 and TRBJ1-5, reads DTGVSQNPRHKITKRGQNVTFRCDPISEHNRLYWYRQTLGQGPEFLTYFQNEAQLEKSRLLSDRFSAERPKGSFSTLEIQRTEQGDSAMYLCASSLGTGATNQPQHFGDGTRLSIL.

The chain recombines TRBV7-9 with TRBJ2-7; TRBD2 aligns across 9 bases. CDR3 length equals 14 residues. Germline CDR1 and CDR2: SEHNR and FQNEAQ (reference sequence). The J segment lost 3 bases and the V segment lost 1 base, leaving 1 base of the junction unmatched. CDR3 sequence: CASSLELAGYEQYF. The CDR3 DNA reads TGTGCCAGCAGCTTAGAACTAGCGGGCTACGAGCAGTACTTC.

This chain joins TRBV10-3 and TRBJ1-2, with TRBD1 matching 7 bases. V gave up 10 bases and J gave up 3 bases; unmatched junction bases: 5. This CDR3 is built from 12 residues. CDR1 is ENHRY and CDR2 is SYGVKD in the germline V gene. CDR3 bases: TGTGCCACCGGAGGGGGCCACTATGGCTACACCTTC. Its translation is CATGGGHYGYTF.

CDR3 nucleotides: TGTGCCAGCAGTTACGGCAGATACACAGATACGCAGTATTTT. The encoded protein is CASSYGRYTDTQYF. The chain joins TRBV6-2 or TRBV6-3 to TRBJ2-3; D not certain. Germline CDR1 is MNHEY and CDR2 is SVGEGT. The CDR3 extends over 14 amino acids. V was pared by 2 bases and J by 2 bases, with 8 bases between.

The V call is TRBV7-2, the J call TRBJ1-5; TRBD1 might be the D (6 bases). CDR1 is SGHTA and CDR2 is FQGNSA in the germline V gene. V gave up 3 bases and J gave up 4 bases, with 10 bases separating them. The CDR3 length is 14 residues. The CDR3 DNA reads TGTGCCAGCAGCTTCATTCAGGGGAATCAGCCCCAGCATTTT. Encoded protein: CASSFIQGNQPQHF.

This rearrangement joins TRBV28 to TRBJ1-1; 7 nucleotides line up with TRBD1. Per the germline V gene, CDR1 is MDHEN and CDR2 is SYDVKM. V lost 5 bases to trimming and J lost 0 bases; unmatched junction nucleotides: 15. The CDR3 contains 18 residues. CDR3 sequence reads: CASSKKITGAALNTEAFF. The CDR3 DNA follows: TGTGCCAGCAGTAAGAAGATAACAGGGGCTGCGTTGAACACTGAAGCTTTCTTT.

This chain's CDR3 is CASSFQGGGQFF. The CDR3 nucleotides are TGTGCCAGCAGTTTCCAGGGGGGAGGGCAGTTCTTC. This chain connects TRBV12-3 or TRBV12-4 to TRBJ2-1; TRBD1 might be the D (7 bases). Trimming took 3 bases from V and 12 from J, leaving 12 bases between them. The CDR3 has 12 residues.

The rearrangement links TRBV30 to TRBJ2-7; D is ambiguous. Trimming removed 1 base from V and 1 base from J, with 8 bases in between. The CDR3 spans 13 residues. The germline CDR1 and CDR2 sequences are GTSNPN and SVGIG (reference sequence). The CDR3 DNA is TGTGCCTGGAGTGCCCCGGTTTCCTACGAGCAGTACTTC. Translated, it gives CAWSAPVSYEQYF.

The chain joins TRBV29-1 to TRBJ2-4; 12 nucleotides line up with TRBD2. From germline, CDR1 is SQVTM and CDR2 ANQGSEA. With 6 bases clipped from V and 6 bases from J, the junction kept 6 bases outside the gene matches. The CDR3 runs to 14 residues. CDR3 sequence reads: CSVKPGLAGNIQYF. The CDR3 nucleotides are TGCAGCGTCAAGCCGGGACTAGCGGGAAACATTCAGTACTTC.

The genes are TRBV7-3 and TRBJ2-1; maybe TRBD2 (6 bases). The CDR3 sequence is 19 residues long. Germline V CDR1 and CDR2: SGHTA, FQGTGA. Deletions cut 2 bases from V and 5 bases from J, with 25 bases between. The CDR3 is CASSLWGPGTVGLNNEQFF. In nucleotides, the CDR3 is TGTGCCAGCAGCTTATGGGGTCCCGGGACTGTGGGGCTAAACAATGAGCAGTTCTTC.

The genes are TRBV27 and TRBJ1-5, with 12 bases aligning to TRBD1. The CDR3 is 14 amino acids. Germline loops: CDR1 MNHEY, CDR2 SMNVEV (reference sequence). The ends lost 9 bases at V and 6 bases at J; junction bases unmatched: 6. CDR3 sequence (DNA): TGTGCCAGTAGGGGACAGGGGGCGATTCAGCCCCAGCATTTT. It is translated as CASRGQGAIQPQHF.

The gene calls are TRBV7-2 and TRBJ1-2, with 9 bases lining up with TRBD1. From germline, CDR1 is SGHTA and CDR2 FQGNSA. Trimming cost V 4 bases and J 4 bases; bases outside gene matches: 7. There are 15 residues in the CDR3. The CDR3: CASSWRATGGYGYTF. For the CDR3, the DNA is TGTGCCAGCAGCTGGAGGGCGACAGGGGGCTATGGCTACACCTTC.

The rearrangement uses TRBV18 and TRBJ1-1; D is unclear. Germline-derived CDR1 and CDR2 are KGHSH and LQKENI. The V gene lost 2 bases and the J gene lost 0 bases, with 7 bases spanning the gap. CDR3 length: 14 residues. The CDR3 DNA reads TGTGCCAGCTCACCAGACACCATGAACACTGAAGCTTTCTTT. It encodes CASSPDTMNTEAFF.

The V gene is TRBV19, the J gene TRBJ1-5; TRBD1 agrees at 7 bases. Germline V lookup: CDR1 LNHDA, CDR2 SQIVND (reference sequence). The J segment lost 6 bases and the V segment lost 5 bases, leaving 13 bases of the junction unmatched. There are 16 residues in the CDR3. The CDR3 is CASSLGQGVFGQPQHF. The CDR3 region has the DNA TGTGCCAGTAGTCTCGGCCAGGGGGTTTTTGGTCAGCCCCAGCATTTT.

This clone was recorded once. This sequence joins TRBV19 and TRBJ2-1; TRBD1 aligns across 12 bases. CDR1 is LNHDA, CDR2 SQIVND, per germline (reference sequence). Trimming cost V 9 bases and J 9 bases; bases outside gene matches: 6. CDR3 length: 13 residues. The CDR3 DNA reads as TGTGCCAGCGGGGACAGGGGGCTCTTTGAGCAGTTCTTC. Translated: CASGDRGLFEQFF.

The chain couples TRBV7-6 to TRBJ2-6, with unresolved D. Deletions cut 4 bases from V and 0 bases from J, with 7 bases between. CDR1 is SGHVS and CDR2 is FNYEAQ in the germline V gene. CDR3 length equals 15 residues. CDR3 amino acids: CASSSSSSGANVLTF. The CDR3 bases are TGTGCCAGCAGCTCTAGTAGCTCTGGGGCCAACGTCCTGACTTTC.

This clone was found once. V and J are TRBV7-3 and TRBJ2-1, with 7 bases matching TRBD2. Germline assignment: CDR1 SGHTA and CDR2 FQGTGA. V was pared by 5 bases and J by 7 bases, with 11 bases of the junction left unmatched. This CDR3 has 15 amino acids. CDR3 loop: CASSPLAGPSNEQFF. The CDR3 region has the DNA TGTGCCAGCAGCCCATTAGCGGGCCCGTCGAATGAGCAGTTCTTC.

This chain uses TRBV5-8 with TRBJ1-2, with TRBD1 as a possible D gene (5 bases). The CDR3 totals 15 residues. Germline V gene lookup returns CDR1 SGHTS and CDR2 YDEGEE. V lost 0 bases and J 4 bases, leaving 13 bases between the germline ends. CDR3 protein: CASSLAPGTVYGYTF. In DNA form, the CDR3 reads TGTGCCAGCAGCTTGGCTCCCGGGACTGTCTATGGCTACACCTTC.